This TCR beta chain derives from a study of monozygotic twins with inflammatory bowel disease. Germline-derived CDR1 and CDR2 are SGHVS and FQNEAQ. CDR3 length: 18 amino acids. Study-level results: Similarity of repertoires did not differ between concordant and discordant twins, possibly from limited power.

Details on this clonotype: Its antigen is unidentified.

The template-switching step introduced UMIs that carried a 6-nucleotide sample barcode. TCRdb derives one entry per CDR3 protein from the 5' RACE reads, leaving out DNA. This table lists more than 300,000 distinct CDR3 sequences. Material for sequencing was blood. The TCR originated in a human donor with ulcerative colitis or Crohn's disease, or a healthy co-twin of an affected twin (not recorded which). The chain recombines TRBV7-8 with TRBJ2-4; the D gene TCRdb calls, TRBD2, cannot be checked with no DNA. The CDR3 is CASSPLTRRELAKNIQYF. The complete variable domain, with remaining parts taken from reference TRBV7-8 and TRBJ2-4, reads GAGVSQSPRYKVAKRGQDVALRCDPISGHVSLFWYQQALGQGPEFLTYFQNEAQLDKSGLPSDRFFAERPEGSVSTLKIQRTQQEDSAVYLCASSPLTRRELAKNIQYFGAGTRLSVL.